Described below is a single T cell receptor beta chain sequence and its context. What it binds is unknown. Data came from immunoSEQ multiplex PCR; TCRdb stores just in-frame clones and leaves some out. The sample shows approximately 47,000 clones, over 50% of them seen only once. For TCR beta libraries, approximately 2 micrograms of genomic DNA were obtained from cryopreserved PBMCs. The data originate from a study of cytotoxic CD8 clonotypes in ibrutinib-treated CLL. Points from the study as a whole: Public clonotypes were seen rarely and were contracted or stable on treatment. Sustained-remission and progressing patients' sampling times differed.

The receptor was isolated from a human donor with chronic lymphocytic leukemia. The input for sequencing was PBMCs, taken after 24 months of ibrutinib treatment.

The CDR3 sequence is CASSLSRGAALGTQYF. DNA of the CDR3: TGTGCCAGCAGTTTATCGAGAGGGGCGGCCCTTGGGACCCAGTACTTC. The gene calls are TRBV27 and TRBJ2-5; either TRBD1 or TRBD2 may fit D (5 bases each). Germline V gene data show CDR1 as MNHEY and CDR2 as SMNVEV (reference sequence). CDR3 length: 16 amino acids. Deletions cut 0 bases from V and 7 bases from J, with 18 bases between.